This TCR beta chain was observed in a study of cytomegalovirus exposure and HLA in healthy donors (dated by TCRdb to between 2016 and 2019). For the study in its entirety: In an earlier analysis of 550 to 750 of the donors, 250 to 350 Gb of sequence data and 100 million or so unique TCR beta sequences from about 190 million T cells were reported. Roughly 300 gigabases of sequencing data and approximately 93 million unique TCR sequences were included in an early release covering several hundred HLA-typed donors. The genetic ancestry cluster associated with self-reported Caucasian donors included 81% of the roughly 410 genotyped donors. The study aimed to test whether cataloging public T cell receptors could reveal signatures of past pathogen exposure. The study profiled the T cell repertoires of more than 500 subjects by immunosequencing and related them to cytomegalovirus serostatus. Besides the first cohort of approximately 710 subjects, a separate validation cohort made up of over 100 different subjects was used. The study combined high-throughput TCR immunosequencing, statistical association of individual TCRs with disease status, and machine learning to predict cytomegalovirus infection status. To study patterns of TCR occurrence, a later analysis re-analyzed previously published TCR beta repertoires from around 660 donors and added high-resolution HLA genotyping. Rather than using new phenotypic data, the later analysis identified candidate immune exposures from TCR beta sequences and from how often those sequences occurred across donors. An earlier analysis of about 620 of the donors applied high-throughput TCR beta sequencing to assess whether each TCR beta V gene segment acted as functional or pseudogenic. Alongside the repertoire data, information on donor age, sex, ethnicity and CMV serostatus was compiled. Genome-wide SNP genotypes for about 65% of the roughly 670 donors were used in a later genetic analysis, which treated that subset as a discovery cohort. Every discovery cohort repertoire had been produced on one sequencing platform. HLA typing covered class I and class II loci at four-digit resolution. Typing coverage varied by locus: about 629-640 donors for A, B, C, DRB1 and DQB1; about 520 for DQA1; over 600 for DPA1; approximately 470 for DPB1. About 5 DR-DQ haplotypes were handled as single units for association and clustering, since linkage in the cohort was strong. On average, roughly 240,000 unique TCR beta nucleotide sequences were sequenced per donor among 350 to 400 genotyped donors of the cohort, with around 19% of those sequences being non-productive.

Overall study outcomes, separate from this receptor: While some public TCRs were present in many individuals, most TCR sequences turned up only very rarely across donors. According to a later analysis, most CMV-associated TCR beta chains appeared to be HLA-restricted, and the HLA associations seemed to be driven largely by CMV exposure. Sequencing depth was assumed to be roughly uniform across donors in the presence/absence analyses, though that assumption may not hold. In this cohort, only TCR beta chains were sequenced, and detectable features were limited by the absence of alpha or paired-chain data. V-gene and J-gene trimming of TCR beta chains was associated with a missense DCLRE1C variant in a later genetic analysis, and the association was replicated in an independent cohort. HLA typing was unavailable for some donors at each locus, so association tests used only the typed subset. In an earlier analysis of several hundred of the donors, most TCR beta V segments were observed in productive rearrangements about 87% or about 30% of the time, broadly matching IMGT annotations. CMV serostatus was the only immune exposure information available for the cohort. Correlated functional status among segregating V segments might reflect linkage disequilibrium, but an unknown experimental factor could not be ruled out. A total of 150 or so TCR beta chains were listed by the study as associated with cytomegalovirus. Compared with the approximately 600-donor mean, donors in an Asian-associated ancestry cluster had fewer N-insertions in productive TCRs, according to a later genetic analysis. A further reported finding was that TCR beta sequences accurately predicted the HLA-A and HLA-B alleles for most subjects in the first cohort. Three of the identified cytomegalovirus-associated TCR beta chains were confirmed in vitro to be specific for cytomegalovirus antigens. A group of highly shared sequence variants was considered likely to be a technical artifact of the sequencing pipeline. Some IMGT-functional V segments, including TRBV6-2 and TRBV6-3, could not be told apart with the 87-base-pair reads, so those segments were excluded. Compared with equally common non-associated chains, HLA-associated TCR beta chains in a later analysis were more clonally expanded and had lower generation probabilities. A later analysis found that TCR association rates varied across HLA loci, with DRB1 alleles showing the most associated TCRs and HLA-C alleles the fewest. Strong co-occurrence of HLA alleles, especially DR and DQ, made assigning TCR associations to individual alleles difficult. The classifier was reported to diagnose cytomegalovirus status with high specificity and sensitivity in both the original cohort and the validation cohort. In a later analysis, 15,000 to 20,000 TCR beta sequences were associated with specific HLA alleles at a false discovery rate of 0.05. Some 15 rarely observed V segments, including chromosome 9 orphons, were excluded from the earlier analysis of a few hundred of the donors because counts were too low. In a later analysis, several top co-occurrence clusters were reported to appear linked to parvovirus B19, influenza, CMV and Epstein-Barr virus. The authors suggested that the approach could potentially be extended to other disease states and immunological phenotypes.

Library method: the immunoSEQ multiplex PCR assay. For the multiplex PCR, a mixture combining 60 forward primers for TCR Vbeta segments and 13 reverse primers for TCR Jbeta segments was used. The CDR3 region of rearranged TCR beta genes was amplified from genomic DNA by a multiplex PCR assay. The amplified TCR beta libraries were sequenced on the Illumina HiSeq System as 87-base-pair reads. From the authors' description of their analysis: A later analysis counted about 80 million unique TCR beta chains across the 550 to 700 repertoires, and approximately 11 million of these chains were shared by at least two donors. A nearest-neighbor algorithm error-corrected the raw reads and collapsed the reads into unique sequences, merging closely related sequences to remove PCR and sequencing errors. To assign V, D and J gene segments, CDR3 sequences were aligned to IMGT reference sequences. For a sequence to be retained, at least a six-nucleotide match to both a V gene segment and a J gene segment was required. A rearrangement was called productive if the CDR3 had no stop codons and remained in frame with V and J, and every other rearrangement was called non-productive. Following IMGT convention, CDR3 was defined as the stretch from the second conserved V-encoded cysteine up to the conserved J-encoded phenylalanine. The earlier analysis of 587 of the donors excluded any sequence lacking an unambiguous match to a single V gene segment. An earlier analysis of several hundred of the donors called V segments functional above 56.7% productive rearrangements and segregating when the between-donor standard deviation exceeded 5%. A statistical classification framework was built for diagnosing cytomegalovirus status from the catalog of TCR beta chain sequences. A later analysis assigned V and J genes by comparing TCR nucleotide sequences with IMGT/GENE-DB human TR gene sequences. In a later analysis, CDR3 sequences and most-parsimonious VDJ recombination scenarios were assigned using the TCRdist pipeline. In a later analysis, every TCR beta chain was defined by the combination of its CDR3 amino acid sequence and its V-gene family, and reads without a unique V-gene family were dropped. As a way to deal with suspected cross-contamination and a sequencing artifact, a later analysis dropped hundreds of nucleotide sequences that were highly shared and had low generation probability. For each public chain, a later analysis derived a clonal expansion index from normalized ranks of inferred template counts within each repertoire. In a later analysis, generation probabilities were computed with a VDJ recombination model fitted to out-of-frame rearrangements, and the resulting probabilities were checked against IGoR. In a later analysis, TCR-TCR, TCR-HLA and TCR-CMV co-occurrence was scored with hypergeometric tests, and a repertoire-size bias correction was applied to TCR pairs. To estimate false discovery rates, a later analysis permuted the HLA or CMV assignments 20 times. A later analysis grouped co-occurring TCRs with DBSCAN, adding TCRdist sequence similarity when clustering within HLA-allele-positive subsets. Repertoires with fewer than 30,000 or more than 120,000 public chains, plus five repertoires with anomalous nucleotide sharing, were excluded from co-occurrence clustering. Drawn from immuneACCESS, this table holds only the in-frame rearrangements with V and J called that TCRdb kept. Clones are partly lost; checked studies trace under half to an unresolved V gene and leave the rest unexplained. Clone size and the V and J calls come from that table; the DNA yielded D and trimming. This sample gives some 130,000 clones in total; 65% to 80% of them show up just once. The ten most abundant clones make up just over 8.5% of the sample.

V sheds 6 bases and J sheds 5 bases, leaving 17 bases between their ends. Including the terminal cysteine and phenylalanine, the CDR3 comprises 14 residues. The sequence is cut down to CDR3 DNA, 42 bases in frame from base 1. From a lookup of the germline V gene, CDR1 and CDR2 are MDHEN and SYDVKM. The cohort comprised around 700 healthy bone marrow donors. At the time of sampling, all cohort members were nominally healthy, though unrecorded immune exposures were likely present. The donor was CMV seropositive and belonged to the group of some 290 seropositive cohort members. Each donor provided a peripheral blood sample, and peripheral blood mononuclear cells were used for TCR beta sequencing. Genomic DNA was extracted from the blood cell samples with the Qiagen DNeasy Blood Extraction Kit. Of note for this clone: Which antigen it targets is not known. No quality values exist for individual bases; no much larger clone is one base distant. This sample also contains other DNA sequences that code for the same CDR3.

Sequencing was performed on PBMCs. The receptor was isolated from a woman aged 45-65 years in good health and CMV-seropositive. The rearrangement combines TRBV28 with TRBJ2-7; 6 matching bases give a weak D call of TRBD2. Here is the DNA: TGTGCCAGCAGCCCCCCGTTGCGGGGAAACGAGCAGTACTTC. This gives the protein CASSPPLRGNEQYF. With all but the CDR3 taken from the reference TRBV28 and TRBJ2-7 genes, the full variable domain is: DVKVTQSSRYLVKRTGEKVFLECVQDMDHENMFWYRQDPGLGLRLIYFSYDVKMKEKGDIPEGYSVSREKKERFSLILESASTNQTSMYLCASSPPLRGNEQYFGPGTRLTVT.